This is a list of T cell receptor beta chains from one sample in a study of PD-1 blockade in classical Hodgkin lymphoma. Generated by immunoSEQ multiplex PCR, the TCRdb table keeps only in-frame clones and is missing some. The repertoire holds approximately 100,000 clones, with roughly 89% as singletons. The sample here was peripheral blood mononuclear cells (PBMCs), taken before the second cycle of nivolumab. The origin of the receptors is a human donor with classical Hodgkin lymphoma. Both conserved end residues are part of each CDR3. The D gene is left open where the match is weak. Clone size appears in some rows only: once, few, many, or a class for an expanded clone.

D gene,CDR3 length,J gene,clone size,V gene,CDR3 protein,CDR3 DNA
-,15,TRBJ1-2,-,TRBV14,CASSQDSGFLHGYTF,TGTGCCAGCAGCCAAGATTCGGGGTTTCTTCATGGCTACACCTTC
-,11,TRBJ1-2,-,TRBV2,CATPGIYGYTF,TGTGCCACGCCAGGAATCTATGGCTACACCTTC
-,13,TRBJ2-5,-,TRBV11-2,CASSLGRREPQYF,TGTGCCAGCAGCTTAGGTCGGAGAGAACCCCAGTACTTC
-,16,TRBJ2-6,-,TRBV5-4,CASSLDPGTGANVLTF,TGTGCCAGCAGCTTGGATCCGGGGACCGGGGCCAACGTCCTGACTTTC
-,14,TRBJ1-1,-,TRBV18,CASSQQIMNTEAFF,TGTGCCAGCTCGCAACAGATCATGAACACTGAAGCTTTCTTT
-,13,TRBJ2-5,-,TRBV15,CATSRAGEETQYF,TGTGCCACCAGCAGAGCAGGGGAAGAGACCCAGTACTTC
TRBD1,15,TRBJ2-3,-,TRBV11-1,CASSLDRGNTDTQYF,TGTGCCAGCAGCTTAGACAGGGGAAACACAGATACGCAGTATTTT
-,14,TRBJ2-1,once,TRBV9,CASSVLGAGNEQFF,TGTGCCAGCAGCGTTTTGGGGGCAGGGAATGAGCAGTTCTTC
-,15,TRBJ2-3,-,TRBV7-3,CASSLTDTAADTQYF,TGTGCCAGCAGCTTAACGGACACCGCGGCGGATACGCAGTATTTT
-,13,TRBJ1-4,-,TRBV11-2,CASNSATNEKLFF,TGTGCCAGCAACAGTGCAACTAATGAAAAACTGTTTTTT
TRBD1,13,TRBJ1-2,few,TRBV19,CASTNRGSGGYTF,TGTGCCAGTACTAACAGGGGGTCTGGGGGCTACACCTTC
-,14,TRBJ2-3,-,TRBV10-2,CASSEFRSTDTQYF,TGCGCCAGCAGTGAGTTTCGGTCCACAGATACGCAGTATTTT
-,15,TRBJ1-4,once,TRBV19,CASSMIGGTNEKLFF,TGTGCCAGTAGTATGATTGGGGGAACTAATGAAAAACTGTTTTTT
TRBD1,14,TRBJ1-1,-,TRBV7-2,CASSDTGGYTEAFF,TGTGCCAGCAGCGATACAGGGGGATACACTGAAGCTTTCTTT
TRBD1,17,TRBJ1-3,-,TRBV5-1,CASRSTGTGGTGNTIYF,TGCGCCAGCAGGTCCACCGGGACAGGGGGAACTGGAAACACCATATATTTT
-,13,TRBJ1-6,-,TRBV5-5,CASSLVSNSPLHF,TGTGCCAGCAGCTTGGTATCGAATTCACCCCTCCACTTT
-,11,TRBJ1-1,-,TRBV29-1,CSVEGGTEAFF,TGCAGCGTTGAAGGAGGCACTGAAGCTTTCTTT
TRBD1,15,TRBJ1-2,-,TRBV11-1,CASSTHRGRDYGYTF,TGTGCCAGCAGCACCCACAGGGGGCGCGACTATGGCTACACCTTC
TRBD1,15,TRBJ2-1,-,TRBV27,CASTTGVSSYNEQFF,TGTGCCAGCACTACAGGGGTTTCCTCCTACAATGAGCAGTTCTTC
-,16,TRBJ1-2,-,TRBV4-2,CASSQGHGESVYGYTF,TGTGCCAGCAGCCAAGGACACGGAGAGTCGGTCTATGGCTACACCTTC
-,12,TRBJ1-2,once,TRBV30,CARRAGDYGYTF,TGTGCCCGACGGGCAGGGGACTATGGCTACACCTTC
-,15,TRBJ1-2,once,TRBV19,CASSLKAGFLGGYTF,TGTGCCAGTAGCCTAAAAGCGGGGTTTCTGGGAGGCTACACCTTC
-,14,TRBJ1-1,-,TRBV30,CAWSTGQANAEAFF,TGTGCCTGGAGTACAGGGCAGGCAAACGCTGAAGCTTTCTTT